This T cell receptor (beta chain) came from a study of identical twins' blood T cells. Many counts were recorded for this clonotype. The antigen is undetermined. Study findings and constraints: Top TCRbeta clonotypes were shared more with twin than unrelated donors. Environmental influences on twin similarity could not be excluded.

All three twin pairs grew up together with likely shared infections and vaccines. Sample barcodes were added at both library ends during cDNA synthesis. A single record per CDR3 protein comes from TCRdb applying MiXCR to the 5' RACE reads. The sample contains hundreds of thousands of distinct CDR3 sequences, roughly 31% of which appear only once. Per the germline V gene, CDR1 is SQVTM and CDR2 is ANQGSEA. Trimming stripped 1 base from V and 1 base from J, with 1 base between. The CDR3 has 12 amino acids. The sequence came from a woman aged 18-49 years in good health. This chain links TRBV29-1 with TRBJ2-2; no reliable D call. What was sequenced was PBMCs. The CDR3 spells CSVEGNTGELFF. CDR3 nucleotide sequence: TGCAGCGTTGAAGGGAACACCGGGGAGCTGTTTTTT.